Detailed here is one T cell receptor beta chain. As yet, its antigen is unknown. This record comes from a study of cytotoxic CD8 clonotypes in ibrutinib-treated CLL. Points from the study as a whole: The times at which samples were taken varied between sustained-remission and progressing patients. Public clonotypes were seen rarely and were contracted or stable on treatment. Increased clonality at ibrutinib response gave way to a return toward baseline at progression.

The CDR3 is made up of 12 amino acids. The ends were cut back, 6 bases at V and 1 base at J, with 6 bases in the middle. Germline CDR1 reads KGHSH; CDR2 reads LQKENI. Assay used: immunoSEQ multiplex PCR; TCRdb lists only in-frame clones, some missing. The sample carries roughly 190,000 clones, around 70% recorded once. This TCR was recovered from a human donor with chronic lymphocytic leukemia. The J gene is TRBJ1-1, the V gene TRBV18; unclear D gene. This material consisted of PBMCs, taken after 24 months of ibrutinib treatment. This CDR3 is CASSHKNTEAFF. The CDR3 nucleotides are TGTGCCAGCTCTCACAAGAACACTGAAGCTTTCTTT.